Each of the 32 T cell receptor beta chains below was sequenced from the same sample in a study of beta chain features in type 1 diabetes. Expressed TCRB transcripts got sequenced, as all isolated RNA was reverse transcribed. Libraries were prepared by immunoSEQ multiplex PCR; TCRdb keeps only in-frame clonotypes and omits some of them. Here the sample spans some 60,000 clones, 59% being singletons. Material: Tregs from blood. Receptor source: a woman younger than 35 in good health.

This clone has a handful of counts. The chain joins TRBV18 to TRBJ2-5; weak D call: TRBD1 (6 bases). The V gene lost 0 bases and the J gene lost 4 bases, with 12 bases spanning the gap. The CDR3 has 15 amino acids. Germline CDR1 reads KGHSH; CDR2 reads LQKENI. CDR3 coding DNA: TGTGCCAGCTCACCACCGGTGAGGGGGAGAGAGACCCAGTACTTC. Translating it yields CASSPPVRGRETQYF. Full variable domain (missing parts from reference TRBV18 and TRBJ2-5): NAGVMQNPRHLVRRRGQEARLRCSPMKGHSHVYWYRQLPEEGLKFMVYLQKENIIDESGMPKERFSAEFPKEGPSILRIQQVVRGDSAAYFCASSPPVRGRETQYFGPGTRLLVL.

V and J are TRBV2 and TRBJ2-3; D might be TRBD2 (7 bases). CDR3 length: 14 residues. V dropped 9 bases and J dropped 0 bases, with 13 bases sitting between them. Germline lookup yields CDR1 SNHLY and CDR2 FYNNEI. CDR3 loop: CARGGGGSTDTQYF. CDR3 bases: TGTGCCAGAGGGGGGGGAGGGAGCACAGATACGCAGTATTTT.

Only one count was recorded for this clone. The chain uses TRBV13 and TRBJ2-3, with D unclear. This CDR3 is 14 amino acids long. Germline assignment: CDR1 PRHDT and CDR2 FYEKMQ (reference sequence). V was trimmed by 0 bases and J by 5 bases, leaving 9 bases between them. CDR3 loop: CASSLGPAIDTQYF. DNA for the CDR3: TGTGCCAGCAGCTTAGGCCCAGCGATAGATACGCAGTATTTT.

The V and J genes are TRBV5-1 and TRBJ1-1; possible D gene TRBD1, 6 bases. V gave up 3 bases and J gave up 1 base, with 13 bases separating them. CDR1 and CDR2 from the germline V gene are SGHRS and YFSETQ. The CDR3 spans 15 residues. CDR3 protein: CASSSGTYSNTEAFF. CDR3 DNA: TGCGCCAGCAGCTCGGGGACATATTCGAACACTGAAGCTTTCTTT.

This chain links TRBV14 with TRBJ2-1, with D unresolved. Germline lookup yields CDR1 SGHDN and CDR2 FVKESK. The length of the CDR3 is 13 residues. V was pared by 6 bases and J by 10 bases, with 16 bases between. CDR3 coding DNA: TGTGCCAGCAGTTCCGACTCCCGGCGGGAGCAGTTCTTC. Amino acids: CASSSDSRREQFF.

J is TRBJ2-5 and V is TRBV7-8, with 9 nucleotides matching TRBD2. The V segment lost 2 bases and the J segment 1 base; nucleotides outside the gene matches: 5. Germline V gene lookup returns CDR1 SGHVS and CDR2 FQNEAQ. The CDR3 loop spans 16 amino acids. The CDR3 here is CASSLSAGGFQETQYF. In DNA form, the CDR3 reads TGTGCCAGCAGCTTATCAGCGGGGGGATTCCAAGAGACCCAGTACTTC.

As DNA, the CDR3 is TGTGCCAGCAGTGTAGACAGGGGCGGTGGCTACACCTTC. Residues: CASSVDRGGGYTF. The V and J genes are TRBV6-1 and TRBJ1-2; TRBD1 agrees at 8 bases. The V gene end was trimmed by 4 bases and the J gene end by 7 bases; junction bases not matched to a gene: 5. The CDR3 runs 13 residues. Germline V gene data show CDR1 as MNHNS and CDR2 as SASEGT.

V and J are TRBV4-1 and TRBJ2-3, with TRBD2 identical over 15 bases. This CDR3 is 16 amino acids long. The J segment lost 6 bases and the V segment lost 3 bases, leaving 4 bases of the junction unmatched. In germline, CDR1 is MGHRA, CDR2 YSYEKL. DNA for the CDR3: TGCGCCAGCAGCCACCCGGGGACTAGCGGGAGGGATACGCAGTATTTT. It is translated as CASSHPGTSGRDTQYF.

This clone was counted once. The rearrangement joins TRBV7-2 to TRBJ1-1; D remains unclear. The V and J ends lost 5 bases and 5 bases respectively, with 6 bases between them. This CDR3 has 11 amino acids. Per the germline V gene, CDR1 is SGHTA and CDR2 is FQGNSA. CDR3 nucleotide sequence: TGTGCCAGCAGCCCTCAGACTGAAGCTTTCTTT. Translated, it gives CASSPQTEAFF.

The CDR3 nucleotides are TGTGCCAGCAGCCGAGGGGAGGGGCTAGAATATGGCTACACCTTC. Encoded protein: CASSRGEGLEYGYTF. V usage is TRBV4-2 and J usage is TRBJ1-2; a weak D match, TRBD1 (5 bases). CDR3 length equals 15 residues. The V end lost 4 bases, the J end lost 5 bases, and 17 bases lay between the germline ends. Germline lookup yields CDR1 LGHNA and CDR2 YNFKEQ.

The V call is TRBV18, the J call TRBJ2-7; TRBD2 matches 10 bases. Germline CDR1 is KGHSH and CDR2 is LQKENI. V trimming: 5 bases; J trimming: 0 bases; junction bases outside the gene matches: 1. CDR3 length equals 14 residues. The chain's CDR3 is CASSSSGGSYEQYF. The CDR3 DNA sequence: TGTGCCAGCTCATCTAGCGGGGGCTCCTACGAGCAGTACTTC.

This sequence joins TRBV4-1 and TRBJ1-1; 8 bases align to TRBD1. The germline gives CDR1 MGHRA, CDR2 YSYEKL. With V trimmed by 2 bases and J by 4 bases, 9 bases remained unmatched. The CDR3 extends over 16 amino acids. CDR3 coding DNA: TGCGCCAGCAGCCAAACTCCCTCACAGGGGGGCACTGAAGCTTTCTTT. It yields the protein CASSQTPSQGGTEAFF.

This clone was counted a few times. This rearrangement joins TRBV10-3 to TRBJ2-3; tentative D call: TRBD2 (6 bases). This CDR3 is built from 13 residues. Germline V lookup: CDR1 ENHRY, CDR2 SYGVKD. The V gene lost 8 bases and the J gene lost 1 base, with 10 bases spanning the gap. CDR3 in DNA: TGTGCCATCCTCGCTAGCGGCACAGATACGCAGTATTTT. Protein: CAILASGTDTQYF.

Only one count was recorded for this clone. The chain links TRBV5-1 to TRBJ2-5; D possibly corresponds to TRBD2 (5 bases). Trimming shortened V by 5 bases and J by 5 bases, and 16 bases separated the two germline ends. Germline CDR1 is SGHRS and CDR2 is YFSETQ. This CDR3 spans 14 amino acids. The DNA of the CDR3 is TGCGCCAGCAGGAGCGGTCCCTCCAGCGAGACCCAGTACTTC. This sequence encodes CASRSGPSSETQYF. Using reference TRBV5-1 and TRBJ2-5 for the parts outside the CDR3, the full variable domain is KAGVTQTPRYLIKTRGQQVTLSCSPISGHRSVSWYQQTPGQGLQFLFEYFSETQRNKGNFPGRFSGRQFSNSRSEMNVSTLELGDSALYLCASRSGPSSETQYFGPGTRLLVL.

This clone was detected once. CDR3 amino acids: CASSLEGTRRPTNYGYTF. The CDR3 DNA sequence: TGCGCCAGCAGCTTGGAGGGGACACGACGTCCTACTAACTATGGCTACACCTTC. The chain is built from TRBV5-1 and TRBJ1-2, with D maybe TRBD1 (6 bases). Germline V CDR1 and CDR2: SGHRS, YFSETQ. V lost 0 bases to trimming and J lost 0 bases, with 18 bases between them. This CDR3 comprises 18 residues.

CDR3 DNA sequence: TGTGCCATCAGTGAGTCCCCCGACAGCCTCACAGATACGCAGTATTTT. This sequence encodes CAISESPDSLTDTQYF. The V call is TRBV10-3, the J call TRBJ2-3; tentatively, D is TRBD1 (5 bases). The V end was cut by 0 bases, the J end by 2 bases, with 12 bases between. Germline V gives CDR1 ENHRY, CDR2 SYGVKD. This CDR3 has 16 amino acids.

This clone has a handful of counts. The rearrangement uses TRBV7-2 and TRBJ2-6; D uncertain. This CDR3 comprises 17 residues. From germline, CDR1 is SGHTA and CDR2 FQGNSA. Trimming took 2 bases from V and 4 from J, leaving 15 bases between them. CDR3 nucleotide sequence: TGTGCCAGCAGCTTAACCCTGCGAGGCCCCGGGGCCAACGTCCTGACTTTC. This codes for CASSLTLRGPGANVLTF.

This clone has only a few counts. The rearrangement joins TRBV23-1 to TRBJ2-7; 8 bases agree with TRBD2. TRBV23-1 is designated an ORF whose function remains uncertain. The CDR3 sequence is 14 residues long. V lost 7 bases, J lost 7 bases, and 12 bases stayed unmatched. The chain's CDR3 is CASTRGGPAGEQYF. CDR3 coding DNA: TGCGCCAGCACCCGGGGGGGGCCGGCGGGGGAGCAGTACTTC.

J is TRBJ2-5 and V is TRBV5-4; D possibly corresponds to TRBD1 (6 bases). Looked up from germline, CDR1 is SGHNT and CDR2 is YYREEE (reference sequence). With 2 bases removed from V and 1 base from J, the gap between germline ends came to 9 bases. The CDR3 is 14 amino acids. CDR3 coding DNA: TGTGCCAGCAGCTTTAGGACAGTCCAAGAGACCCAGTACTTC. Its protein is CASSFRTVQETQYF.

V and J are TRBV5-1 and TRBJ2-3, with D possibly TRBD1 on 6 matching bases. With 5 bases removed from V and 8 bases from J, the gap between germline ends came to 9 bases. This CDR3 has 11 residues. Germline V gene lookup returns CDR1 SGHRS and CDR2 YFSETQ. In DNA, the CDR3 is TGCGCCAGCAGAAGACAGGCTACGCAGTATTTT. Amino acid sequence: CASRRQATQYF.

CDR3 coding DNA: TGTGCCAGCAGGGGACAGGGCCCCGGTGAAGCTTTCTTT. This encodes CASRGQGPGEAFF. This chain uses TRBV25-1 with TRBJ1-1, with 9 bases matching TRBD1. With V trimmed by 6 bases and J by 7 bases, 6 bases remained unmatched. Looked up from germline, CDR1 is MGHDK and CDR2 is SYGVNS. This CDR3 is built from 13 residues. The whole variable domain, filled in from reference TRBV25-1 and TRBJ1-1, reads EADIYQTPRYLVIGTGKKITLECSQTMGHDKMYWYQQDPGMELHLIHYSYGVNSTEKGDLSSESTVSRIRTEHFPLTLESARPSHTSQYLCASRGQGPGEAFFGQGTRLTVV.

This chain joins TRBV30 and TRBJ1-1; unclear D gene. In germline, CDR1 is GTSNPN, CDR2 SVGIG (reference sequence). CDR3 length equals 13 residues. The V gene lost 3 bases and the J gene lost 6 bases, with 14 bases spanning the gap. The CDR3 nucleotides are TGTGCCTGGAGAGGAGGCTCGACCGCTGAAGCTTTCTTT. Its translation: CAWRGGSTAEAFF.

This clone was observed a few times. The rearrangement uses TRBV4-1 and TRBJ2-7; D may be TRBD2 (6 bases). V lost 2 bases and J lost 6, with 23 bases in between. The germline CDR1 and CDR2 sequences are MGHRA and YSYEKL. The CDR3 totals 17 residues. CDR3 sequence (DNA): TGCGCCAGCAGCCAATTCTCGGTGGGGGGAGTCTTAAGCGAGCAGTACTTC. Its protein is CASSQFSVGGVLSEQYF.

The gene calls are TRBV2 and TRBJ1-1, with 9 bases matching TRBD1. Trimming removed 4 bases from V and 4 bases from J; junction bases left unmatched: 10. Per germline, CDR1 SNHLY and CDR2 FYNNEI. The CDR3 spans 16 residues. The CDR3 is CASSGGQGWSATEAFF. The DNA of the CDR3 is TGTGCCAGCAGTGGGGGACAGGGATGGAGTGCCACTGAAGCTTTCTTT.

The rearrangement links TRBV7-2 to TRBJ1-4; a possible D gene is TRBD1 (5 bases). In germline, CDR1 is SGHTA, CDR2 FQGNSA. Between the trimmed V and J ends, which lost 1 base and 8 bases, there was a span of 14 bases. This CDR3 has 15 amino acids. In DNA, the CDR3 is TGTGCCAGCAGCTTAGAGACGGGGGTGGGGGAAAAACTGTTTTTT. Translation gives CASSLETGVGEKLFF. The variable domain in full, with the rest retrieved from reference TRBV7-2 and TRBJ1-4, is GAGVSQSPSNKVTEKGKDVELRCDPISGHTALYWYRQSLGQGLEFLIYFQGNSAPDKSGLPSDRFSAERTGGSVSTLTIQRTQQEDSAVYLCASSLETGVGEKLFFGSGTQLSVL.

The chain combines TRBV6-5 with TRBJ2-7; D ambiguous. The CDR3 totals 12 residues. V was clipped by 5 bases and J by 5 bases, with 10 bases between them. Looked up from germline, CDR1 is MNHEY and CDR2 is SVGAGI. The CDR3 DNA reads TGTGCCAGCAGTGGCCCCGCGGACGAGCAGTACTTC. Protein: CASSGPADEQYF.

This clone was seen only a few times. This sequence joins TRBV5-1 and TRBJ2-2; no firm D call. CDR3 size: 12 residues. Between the trimmed V and J ends, which lost 6 bases and 3 bases, there was a span of 6 bases. The V gene's germline CDR1 is SGHRS and CDR2 YFSETQ. CDR3 residues: CASNMDTGELFF. The CDR3 DNA reads TGCGCCAGCAACATGGACACCGGGGAGCTGTTTTTT.

This clone has a handful of counts. This chain uses TRBV19 with TRBJ2-1, with 12 bases aligning to TRBD2. Germline values: CDR1 LNHDA, CDR2 SQIVND (reference sequence). The ends lost 4 bases at V and 7 bases at J; junction bases unmatched: 8. This CDR3 is 16 amino acids long. The CDR3 DNA sequence: TGTGCCAGTAGTAGGGCTAGCGGGAGGGCTGGGAATGAGCAGTTCTTC. It is translated as CASSRASGRAGNEQFF.

In this sample, this clone turned up once. The chain is built from TRBV18 and TRBJ1-2; 9 bases map to TRBD1. Germline-derived CDR1 and CDR2 are KGHSH and LQKENI. This CDR3 comprises 16 residues. V lost 3 bases and J lost 4; bases outside the gene matches: 9. CDR3 region: CASSPRIPGQGYGYTF. CDR3 sequence (DNA): TGTGCCAGCTCACCTAGGATCCCGGGACAGGGCTATGGCTACACCTTC.

The chain uses TRBV4-2 and TRBJ2-2, with 10 bases aligning to TRBD2. Germline CDR1 and CDR2: LGHNA and YNFKEQ. The trim removed 4 bases at V and 7 bases at J, leaving 18 bases unmatched. This CDR3 spans 19 amino acids. This CDR3 reads CASSLAPVSGGALIGELFF. As DNA, the CDR3 is TGTGCCAGCAGCCTAGCCCCAGTGAGCGGGGGGGCTCTGATCGGGGAGCTGTTTTTT.

This clone showed up just a few times. V and J are TRBV6-6 and TRBJ1-2; TRBD1 is a possible D gene (5 bases). This CDR3 is 15 amino acids long. V was cut by 5 bases and J by 0 bases, with 13 bases left in between. Germline values: CDR1 MNHNY, CDR2 SVGAGI (reference sequence). The CDR3 region has the DNA TGTGCCAGCAGTGATACCAGGGATCCTAACTATGGCTACACCTTC. This codes for CASSDTRDPNYGYTF.

This rearrangement joins TRBV5-4 to TRBJ2-4; TRBD2 aligns across 14 bases. The CDR3 is 18 residues long. Germline V gene data show CDR1 as SGHNT and CDR2 as YYREEE (reference sequence). Germline trimming cut 4 bases from V and 6 bases from J; bases unmatched to any gene: 12. CDR3 region: CASSQDRSGLAGGNIQYF. The CDR3 nucleotides read TGTGCCAGCAGCCAAGATAGGAGCGGACTAGCGGGGGGAAACATTCAGTACTTC.